This TCR beta chain was obtained from a study of blood T cells in healthy people across ages. In its sample, this clonotype was seen a few times. Its antigen is undetermined. This CDR3 is built from 12 residues. Germline assignment: CDR1 MNHEY and CDR2 SMNVEV (reference sequence). Study-level points and caveats: Roughly linear declines in TCR beta diversity per million T cells occurred with age. Since the PBMCs were unsorted, naive and antigen-experienced cells could not be conclusively compared.

Combining a sample-barcoded 5' primer with a J-beta primer mix, a second PCR ran for roughly 6 to 11 cycles. Every cDNA was tagged by a template-switch adaptor with 12 random nucleotides. TCRdb re-called the 5' RACE reads through MiXCR, storing one row per CDR3 protein. This table holds 1,100,000 or so distinct CDR3 sequences, roughly 45% found once. The sequenced sample was blood. This rearrangement joins TRBV27 to TRBJ2-4; 9 bases fit TRBD1. The tail of the sequence fits TRBJ2-7 better, so the J call may be wrong. The receptor was isolated from a woman between 55 and 75 years old in good health. CDR3 in DNA: TGTGCCACGAGACAGGGGGCCTACGAGCAGTACTTC. It codes for CATRQGAYEQYF.